This T cell receptor (beta chain) was sequenced for a study of T cell clonotyping in hematopoietic cell transplantation. Blood collection times were about day -28 and days 30, 100, 180 posttransplant. Points on this clone: Its specificity is unknown.

Trimming removed 3 bases at V and 0 bases at J, with 10 bases between. The CDR3 has 15 amino acids. Looked up from germline, CDR1 is SGDLS and CDR2 is YYNGEE. Data came from immunoSEQ multiplex PCR; TCRdb stores just in-frame clones and leaves some out. Of about 6,400 clones in the sample, roughly 90% were seen once. Whole-study findings and limits: Cells were unsorted, so CD4 and CD8 contributions were not separated.

The source was peripheral blood mononuclear cells, collected 100 days after allogeneic stem cell transplant. This TCR was sampled from a male patient aged 35-50 years who had an allogeneic stem cell transplant from an unrelated donor, so the T cells may come from the graft donor. Some clones in this sample may be carry-over from other donors' samples. The rearrangement joins TRBV9 to TRBJ1-5; D ambiguous. For the CDR3, the DNA is TGTGCCAGCAGCGAACAGCCCTATAGCAATCAGCCCCAGCATTTT. This encodes CASSEQPYSNQPQHF. Variable domain in full (rest from reference TRBV9 and TRBJ1-5): DSGVTQTPKHLITATGQRVTLRCSPRSGDLSVYWYQQSLDQGLQFLIQYYNGEERAKGNILERFSAQQFPDLHSELNLSSLELGDSALYFCASSEQPYSNQPQHFGDGTRLSIL.